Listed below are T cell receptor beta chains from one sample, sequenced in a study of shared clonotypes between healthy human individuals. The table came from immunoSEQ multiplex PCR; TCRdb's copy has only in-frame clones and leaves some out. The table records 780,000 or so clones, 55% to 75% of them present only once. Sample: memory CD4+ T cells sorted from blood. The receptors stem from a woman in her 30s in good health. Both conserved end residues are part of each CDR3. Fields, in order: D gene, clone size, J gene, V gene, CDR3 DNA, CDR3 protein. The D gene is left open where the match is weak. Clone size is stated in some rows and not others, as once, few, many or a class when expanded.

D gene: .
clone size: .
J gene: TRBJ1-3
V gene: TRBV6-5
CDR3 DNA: TGTGCCAGCAGTTATCAGGGACCGAGCTCTGGAAACACCATATATTTT
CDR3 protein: CASSYQGPSSGNTIYF

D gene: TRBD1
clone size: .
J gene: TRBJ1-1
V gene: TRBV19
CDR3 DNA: TGTGCCAGTAGCCCCAGGGGGGGGAACACTGAAGCTTTCTTT
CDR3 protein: CASSPRGGNTEAFF

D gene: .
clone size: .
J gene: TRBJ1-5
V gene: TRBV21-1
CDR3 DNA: TGTGCCAGCAGCACCAGAGGAGGGCATTTT
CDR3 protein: CASSTRGGHF

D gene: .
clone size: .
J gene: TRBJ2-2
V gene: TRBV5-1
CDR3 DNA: TGCGCCAGCAGCTTAGGACTGGGATTGGACACCGGGGAGCTGTTTTTT
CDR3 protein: CASSLGLGLDTGELFF

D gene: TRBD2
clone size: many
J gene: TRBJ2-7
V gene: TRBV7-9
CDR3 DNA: TGTGCCAGCAGCCCCGGACTAGTATACGAGCAGTACTTC
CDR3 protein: CASSPGLVYEQYF

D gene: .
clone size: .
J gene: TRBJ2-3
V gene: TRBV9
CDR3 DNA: TGTGCCAGCAGCGTAGGAGGCGGGACTAGCACAGATACGCAGTATTTT
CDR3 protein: CASSVGGGTSTDTQYF

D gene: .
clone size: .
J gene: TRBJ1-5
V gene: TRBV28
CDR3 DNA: TGTGCCAGCAGTTTTTCGTCGAGCAATCAGCCCCAGCATTTT
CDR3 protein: CASSFSSSNQPQHF

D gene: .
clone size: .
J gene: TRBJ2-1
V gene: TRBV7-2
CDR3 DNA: TGTGCCAGCAGTCGGGACTCCACGTACAATGAGCAGTTCTTC
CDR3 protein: CASSRDSTYNEQFF

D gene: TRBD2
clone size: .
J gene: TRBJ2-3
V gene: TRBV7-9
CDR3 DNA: TGTGCCAGCAGCTTATTGGGGACTAGCGGCACAGATACGCAGTATTTT
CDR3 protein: CASSLLGTSGTDTQYF

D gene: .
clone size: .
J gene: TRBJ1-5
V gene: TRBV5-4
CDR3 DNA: TGTGCCAGCAGCTTGGGGGGTTTCAATCAGCCCCAGCATTTT
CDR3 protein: CASSLGGFNQPQHF

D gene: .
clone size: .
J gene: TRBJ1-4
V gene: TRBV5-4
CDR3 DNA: TGTGCCAGCAGCTTCTCTCCTAAGGGTGAAAAACTGTTTTTT
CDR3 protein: CASSFSPKGEKLFF

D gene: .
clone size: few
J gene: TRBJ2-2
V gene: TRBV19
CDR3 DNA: TGTGCCAGTAGTCCTTCGGGCCTCCCCGGGAACACCGGGGAGCTGTTTTTT
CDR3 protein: CASSPSGLPGNTGELFF

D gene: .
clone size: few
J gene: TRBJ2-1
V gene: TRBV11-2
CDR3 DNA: TGTGCCAGCAGACCGGGTGGGGGCCTCTCCTACAATGAGCAGTTCTTC
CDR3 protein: CASRPGGGLSYNEQFF

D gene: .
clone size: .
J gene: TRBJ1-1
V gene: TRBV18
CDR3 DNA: TGTGCCAGCTCACCAGAGGGCAGGGAAATGTTGGGTGAAGCTTTCTTT
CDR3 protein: CASSPEGREMLGEAFF

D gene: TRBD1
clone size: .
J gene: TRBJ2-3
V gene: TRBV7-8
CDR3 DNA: TGTGCCAGCAGACTCAGGACAGGGAGGACAGATACGCAGTATTTT
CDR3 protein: CASRLRTGRTDTQYF

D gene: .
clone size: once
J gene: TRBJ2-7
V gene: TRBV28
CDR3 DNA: TGTGCCAGCAGTTCACATCGACAGTCCGAGCAGTACTTC
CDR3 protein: CASSSHRQSEQYF

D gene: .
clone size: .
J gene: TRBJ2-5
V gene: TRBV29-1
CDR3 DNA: TGCAGCGTTGCTCCCAGCCAAGAGACCCAGTACTTC
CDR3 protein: CSVAPSQETQYF

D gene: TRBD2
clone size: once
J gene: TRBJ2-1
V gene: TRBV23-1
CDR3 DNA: TGCGCCAGCTCTCCCGGGACTAGCGGGAGGGAGGATGAGCAGTTCTTC
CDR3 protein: CASSPGTSGREDEQFF

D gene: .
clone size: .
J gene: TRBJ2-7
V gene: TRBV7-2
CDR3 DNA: TGTGCCAGCAGCTTGTCAGGGAACATCGAGCAGTACTTC
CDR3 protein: CASSLSGNIEQYF

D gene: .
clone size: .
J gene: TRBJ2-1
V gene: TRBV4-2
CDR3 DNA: TGTGCCAGCAGCCAAGATCATGGCGGGAACTCCTACAATGAGCAGTTCTTC
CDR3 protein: CASSQDHGGNSYNEQFF

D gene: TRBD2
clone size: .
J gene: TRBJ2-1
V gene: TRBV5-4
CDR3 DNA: TGTGCCAGCAGCGGAGGGACTAGCAGTGAGCAGTTCTTC
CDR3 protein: CASSGGTSSEQFF

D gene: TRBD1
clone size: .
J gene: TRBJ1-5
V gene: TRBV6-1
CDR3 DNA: TGTGCCAGCAGTGAAGGACAGGGGGTGTCGCCCCAGCATTTT
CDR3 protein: CASSEGQGVSPQHF

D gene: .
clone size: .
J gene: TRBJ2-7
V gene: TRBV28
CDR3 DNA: TGTGCCAGCACCTCAAGTGGGGAATCCTACGAGCAGTACTTC
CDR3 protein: CASTSSGESYEQYF

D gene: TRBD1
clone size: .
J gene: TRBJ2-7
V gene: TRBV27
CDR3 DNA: TGTGCCAGCAGTTTTGCACAGGGGGCGCCCGAGCAGTACTTC
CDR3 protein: CASSFAQGAPEQYF

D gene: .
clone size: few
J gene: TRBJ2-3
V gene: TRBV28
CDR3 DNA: TGTGCCAGCAGTACGCCCGTTGGGCCCCGACGTAAGACAGATACGCAGTATTTT
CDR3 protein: CASSTPVGPRRKTDTQYF

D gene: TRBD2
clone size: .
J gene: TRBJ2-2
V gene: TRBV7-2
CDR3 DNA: TGTGCCAGCAGACCGACTAGCGGGAGGGTCACCGGGGAGCTGTTTTTT
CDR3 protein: CASRPTSGRVTGELFF

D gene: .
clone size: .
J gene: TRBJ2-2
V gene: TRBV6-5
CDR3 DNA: TGTGCCAGCACCCGTGGAGCGATGGGGGAGCTGTTTTTT
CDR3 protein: CASTRGAMGELFF

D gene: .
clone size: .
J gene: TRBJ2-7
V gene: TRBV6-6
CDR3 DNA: TGTGCCAGCGGATTGAATATCCTATCCTACGAGCAGTACTTC
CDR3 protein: CASGLNILSYEQYF

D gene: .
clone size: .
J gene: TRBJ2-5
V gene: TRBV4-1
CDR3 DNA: TGCGCCAGCAGAGGAGATCAAGAGACCCAGTACTTC
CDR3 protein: CASRGDQETQYF

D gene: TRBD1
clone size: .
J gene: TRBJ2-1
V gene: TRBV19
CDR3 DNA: TGTGCCAGTAGTATTACAGGGGGCAGGGAGCAGTTCTTC
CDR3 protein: CASSITGGREQFF

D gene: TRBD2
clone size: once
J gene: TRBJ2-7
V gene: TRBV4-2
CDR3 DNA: TGTGCCAGCAGCCGAGCCCAACTAGCGGGAGGAACCTACGAGCAGTACTTC
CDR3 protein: CASSRAQLAGGTYEQYF

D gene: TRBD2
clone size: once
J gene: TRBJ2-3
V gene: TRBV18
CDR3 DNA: TGTGCCAGCTCACTAACCCCTACTAGCGGGGAAGTCACAGATACGCAGTATTTT
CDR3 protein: CASSLTPTSGEVTDTQYF

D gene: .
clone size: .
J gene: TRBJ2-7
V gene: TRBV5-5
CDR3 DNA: TGTGCCAGCAGCTCCGGGGCCGGCGTCGGCTACGAGCAGTACTTC
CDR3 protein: CASSSGAGVGYEQYF

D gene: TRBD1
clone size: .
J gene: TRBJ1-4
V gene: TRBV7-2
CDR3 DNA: TGTGCCAGCAGCTTAGGGGACAGGGTAAACGAAAAACTGTTTTTT
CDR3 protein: CASSLGDRVNEKLFF

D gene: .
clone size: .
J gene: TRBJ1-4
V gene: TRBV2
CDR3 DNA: TGTGCCAGCAGTGGAACTAGCGCTAATGAAAAACTGTTTTTT
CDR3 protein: CASSGTSANEKLFF

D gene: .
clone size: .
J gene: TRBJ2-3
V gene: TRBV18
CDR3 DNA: TGTGCCAGCTCACCGGACTCAACTAGCACAGATACGCAGTATTTT
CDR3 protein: CASSPDSTSTDTQYF

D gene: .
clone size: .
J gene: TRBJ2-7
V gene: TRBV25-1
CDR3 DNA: TGTGCCAGCAGGGACTGGACAGACCACGAGCAGTACTTC
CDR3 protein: CASRDWTDHEQYF

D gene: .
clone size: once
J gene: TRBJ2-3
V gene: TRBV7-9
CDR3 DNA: TGTGCCAGCAGCCCCCGGGTGGCCTCAGACACAGATACGCAGTATTTT
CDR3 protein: CASSPRVASDTDTQYF

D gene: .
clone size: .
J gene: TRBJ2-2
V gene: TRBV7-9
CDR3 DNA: TGTGCCAGCAGCCTCGGACTTGACACCGGGGAGCTGTTTTTT
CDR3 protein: CASSLGLDTGELFF

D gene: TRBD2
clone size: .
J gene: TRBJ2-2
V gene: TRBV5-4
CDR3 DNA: TGTGCCAGCAGCAAACGGGAGGGCCTCACCGGGGAGCTGTTTTTT
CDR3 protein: CASSKREGLTGELFF

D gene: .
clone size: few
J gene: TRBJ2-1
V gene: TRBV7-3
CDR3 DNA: TGTGCCAGCAGCTTAGGACTACTATCCTACAATGAGCAGTTCTTC
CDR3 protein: CASSLGLLSYNEQFF

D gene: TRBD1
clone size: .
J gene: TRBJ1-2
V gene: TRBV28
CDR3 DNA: TGTGCCAGCAGTTCCGCACAGGGGGAAGGCTACACCTTC
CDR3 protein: CASSSAQGEGYTF

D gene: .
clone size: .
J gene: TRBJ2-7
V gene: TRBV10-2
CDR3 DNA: TGCGCCAGCAGTGGCAGGGTCGGCGAGCAGTACTTC
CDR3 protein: CASSGRVGEQYF

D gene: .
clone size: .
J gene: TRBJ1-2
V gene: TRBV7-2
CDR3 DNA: TGTGCCAGCAGCCAACCGGGGACGAACTATGGCTACACCTTC
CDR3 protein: CASSQPGTNYGYTF

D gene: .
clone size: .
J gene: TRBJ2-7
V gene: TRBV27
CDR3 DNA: TGTGCCAGCAGCCAAACCGGGGTCGAGCAGTACTTC
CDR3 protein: CASSQTGVEQYF

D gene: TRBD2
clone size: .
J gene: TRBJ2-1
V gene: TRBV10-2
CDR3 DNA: TGCGCCAGTAATAGCGGGAGTCATGAGCAGTTCTTC
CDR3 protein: CASNSGSHEQFF

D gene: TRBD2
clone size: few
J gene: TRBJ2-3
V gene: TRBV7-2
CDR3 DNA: TGTGCCAGCAGCTTGGTCAGTAGCGGGGGGTTTAGCACAGATACGCAGTATTTT
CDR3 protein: CASSLVSSGGFSTDTQYF

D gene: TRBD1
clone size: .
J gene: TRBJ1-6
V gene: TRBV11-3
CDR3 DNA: TGTGCCAGCAGCCGAGGGGGCGCGTCTTCACCCCTCCACTTT
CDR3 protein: CASSRGGASSPLHF

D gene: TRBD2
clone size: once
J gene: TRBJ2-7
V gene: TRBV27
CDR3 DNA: TGTGCCAGCAGTCGTAGCGGGAGTAGGTACGAGCAGTACTTC
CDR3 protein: CASSRSGSRYEQYF

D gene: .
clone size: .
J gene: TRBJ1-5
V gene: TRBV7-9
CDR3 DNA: TGTGCCAGCAGCTTAGGTTCACAAATCAATCAGCCCCAGCATTTT
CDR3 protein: CASSLGSQINQPQHF

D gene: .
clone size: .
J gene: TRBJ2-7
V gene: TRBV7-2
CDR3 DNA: TGTGCCAGCAGCGTCGCGCGGGGATACGAGCAGTACTTC
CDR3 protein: CASSVARGYEQYF

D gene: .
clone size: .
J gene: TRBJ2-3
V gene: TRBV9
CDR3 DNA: TGTGCCAGCAGCGCGACTTTCAGGGCCGAACGCACAGATACGCAGTATTTT
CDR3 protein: CASSATFRAERTDTQYF

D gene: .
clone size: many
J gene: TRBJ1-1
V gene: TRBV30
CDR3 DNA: TGTGCCTGGAGTCAGGGGTCCCCCCCGGGGACTGAAGCTTTCTTT
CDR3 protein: CAWSQGSPPGTEAFF

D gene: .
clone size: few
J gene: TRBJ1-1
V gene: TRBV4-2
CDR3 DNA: TGTGCCACGGGCCCGACAGAGAACACTGAAGCTTTCTTT
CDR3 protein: CATGPTENTEAFF

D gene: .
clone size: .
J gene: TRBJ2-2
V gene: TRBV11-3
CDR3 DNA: TGTGCCAGCAGCTTATTACGGGGGGCGGAAGGCACCGGGGAGCTGTTTTTT
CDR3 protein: CASSLLRGAEGTGELFF

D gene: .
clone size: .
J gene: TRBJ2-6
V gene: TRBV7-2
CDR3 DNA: TGTGCCAGCAGCTTACCCGGGGCCAGCTCTGGGGCCAACGTCCTGACTTTC
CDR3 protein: CASSLPGASSGANVLTF

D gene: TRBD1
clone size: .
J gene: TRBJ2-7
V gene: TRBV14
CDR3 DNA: TGTGCCAGCAGCCATTCCCGGGACAGCAACTTCTACGAGCAGTACTTC
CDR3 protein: CASSHSRDSNFYEQYF

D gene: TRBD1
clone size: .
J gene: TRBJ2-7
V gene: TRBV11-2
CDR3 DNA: TGTGCCAGCAGCCCGAGTCTGGACAGGGGGCGTTGGGAGCAGTACTTC
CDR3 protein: CASSPSLDRGRWEQYF